Presented here are 31 T cell receptor beta chains from one specimen sequenced in a study of early T cells in non-severe SARS-CoV-2 infection. One entry per CDR3 protein, called by TCRdb with MiXCR from the 5' RACE reads. The table includes some 80,000 distinct CDR3 sequences, more than 10% detected once. Sample: whole blood. The receptors were sampled from an adult who was a healthcare worker with PCR-confirmed SARS-CoV-2 infection or an uninfected control (not recorded which).

Many counts were recorded for this clonotype. The J gene is TRBJ1-1, the V gene TRBV7-9; 7 bases line up with TRBD1. The CDR3 spans 14 residues. Germline CDR1 SEHNR, CDR2 FQNEAQ (reference sequence). V lost 2 bases to trimming and J lost 3 bases; unmatched junction nucleotides: 3. In DNA, the CDR3 is TGTGCCAGCAGCTTAACGCAGGGGGACACTGAAGCTTTCTTT. Translation: CASSLTQGDTEAFF.

The chain recombines TRBV5-1 with TRBJ1-4; a weak D match, TRBD1 (6 bases). In germline, CDR1 is SGHRS, CDR2 YFSETQ. The CDR3 length is 18 residues. Trimming stripped 4 bases from V and 4 bases from J, with 23 bases between. The CDR3, as DNA: TGCGCCAGCAGCCGGGGCGATGGACCGGGACAAGTTAATGAAAAACTGTTTTTT. As protein: CASSRGDGPGQVNEKLFF. The entire variable domain, with the rest obtained from reference TRBV5-1 and TRBJ1-4, is as follows: KAGVTQTPRYLIKTRGQQVTLSCSPISGHRSVSWYQQTPGQGLQFLFEYFSETQRNKGNFPGRFSGRQFSNSRSEMNVSTLELGDSALYLCASSRGDGPGQVNEKLFFGSGTQLSVL.

This clonotype was counted many times. The rearrangement joins TRBV6-4 to TRBJ2-1, with TRBD1 matching 11 bases. V trimming: 3 bases; J trimming: 3 bases; junction bases outside the gene matches: 1. Germline lookup yields CDR1 MRHNA and CDR2 SNTAGT. The CDR3 spans 15 residues. CDR3 DNA sequence: TGTGCCAGCAGTGAAGGGACAGGGGGCTACAATGAGCAGTTCTTC. Translated, it gives CASSEGTGGYNEQFF.

The chain carries TRBV11-2 and TRBJ2-1; no reliable D call. V was trimmed by 4 bases and J by 7 bases, leaving 14 bases between them. Germline lookup yields CDR1 SGHAT and CDR2 FQNNGV. There are 14 residues in the CDR3. In nucleotides, the CDR3 is TGTGCCAGCAGCTGGCGAGACGGGTATAATGAGCAGTTCTTC. Translated: CASSWRDGYNEQFF.

V gene TRBV28 combines with J gene TRBJ2-5, with D perhaps TRBD2 (6 bases). Trimming cost V 2 bases and J 3 bases, with 10 bases left between them. The CDR3 runs to 14 residues. The germline gives CDR1 MDHEN, CDR2 SYDVKM. The CDR3 DNA reads TGTGCCAGCAGTTTAAACGGGAGAAAAGAGACCCAGTACTTC. Translation gives CASSLNGRKETQYF. Based on the CDR3 plus reference TRBV28 and TRBJ2-5, the full variable domain is DVKVTQSSRYLVKRTGEKVFLECVQDMDHENMFWYRQDPGLGLRLIYFSYDVKMKEKGDIPEGYSVSREKKERFSLILESASTNQTSMYLCASSLNGRKETQYFGPGTRLLVL.

V and J are TRBV7-2 and TRBJ1-6, with D maybe TRBD1 (6 bases). The germline V and J ends were trimmed by 10 bases and 5 bases, with 12 bases remaining between them. From germline, CDR1 is SGHTA and CDR2 FQGNSA. The length of the CDR3 is 13 residues. The CDR3, as DNA: TGTGCCACCGGGGGGGGGCATAATTCACCCCTCCACTTT. Protein: CATGGGHNSPLHF.

The table lists this clonotype with a few counts. V and J are TRBV24-1 and TRBJ2-2, with TRBD1 matching 8 bases. CDR1 and CDR2 from the germline V gene are KGHDR and SFDVKD. The junction had 7 bases not matched to a gene; V was cut back by 9 bases and J by 5 bases. The CDR3 is 14 residues long. CDR3 protein: CATSGQGTTGELFF. For the CDR3, the DNA is TGTGCCACCTCCGGACAGGGCACAACCGGGGAGCTGTTTTTT.

This clonotype was counted a few times. Germline is not matched at one junction end, which may reflect a read error. The chain carries TRBV29-1 and TRBJ2-7; D is tentatively TRBD1 or TRBD2 (5 bases each). This CDR3 has 11 residues. The germline gives CDR1 SQVTM, CDR2 ANQGSEA. The CDR3 protein is CSVDQRGEQHF. CDR3 DNA sequence: TGCAGCGTTGACCAACGGGGCGAGCAGCACTTC.

The J gene is TRBJ2-1, the V gene TRBV11-2, with no clear D. The germline V gene has CDR1 SGHAT and CDR2 FQNNGV. This CDR3 is built from 14 residues. Trimming took 0 bases from V and 3 from J, leaving 6 bases between them. CDR3 DNA sequence: TGTGCCAGCAGCTTAGAGTTGGTCTACAATGAGCAGTTCTTC. Its protein is CASSLELVYNEQFF.

The chain uses TRBV5-5 and TRBJ2-1; D not certain. Trimming pared 2 bases from V and 0 bases from J, leaving 9 bases between. CDR1 and CDR2 (germline): SGHKS, YYEKEE (reference sequence). This CDR3 has 15 amino acids. CDR3 sequence reads: CASSFLESSYNEQFF. CDR3 in DNA: TGTGCCAGCAGCTTCTTGGAGAGCTCCTACAATGAGCAGTTCTTC.

This clonotype was observed at least ten times. The chain combines TRBV3-1 with TRBJ1-5; possible D gene TRBD1, 5 bases. The CDR3 runs to 14 residues. V gave up 6 bases and J gave up 4 bases, with 13 bases separating them. The V gene's germline CDR1 is LGHDT and CDR2 YNNKEL (reference sequence). CDR3 sequence (DNA): TGTGCCAGCAGACTCAGTGGGGGGAATCAGCCCCAGCATTTT. Translated, it gives CASRLSGGNQPQHF.

The chain couples TRBV5-1 to TRBJ2-1, with TRBD1 matching over 7 bases. Unmatched junction bases numbered 12, after V lost 2 bases and J lost 13 bases. This CDR3 contains 14 residues. Germline V gene sequence: CDR1 SGHRS, CDR2 YFSETQ. The CDR3 DNA reads TGCGCCAGCAGCTTCCCCGGACAGGAATGGGATCAGTTCTTC. This sequence encodes CASSFPGQEWDQFF.

The chain uses TRBV29-1 and TRBJ2-1; 7 positions agree with TRBD2. CDR3 length: 14 residues. Germline assignment: CDR1 SQVTM and CDR2 ANQGSEA. The V segment lost 8 bases and the J segment 2 bases; nucleotides outside the gene matches: 9. The CDR3 sequence is CSSVGAGAYNEQFF. DNA of the CDR3: TGCAGCTCCGTAGGGGCGGGGGCCTACAATGAGCAGTTCTTC.

This clonotype was picked up a small number of times. The V gene is TRBV28, the J gene TRBJ1-5; D is unclear. This CDR3 has 14 amino acids. V lost 2 bases, J lost 4 bases, and 9 bases lay in between. In germline, CDR1 is MDHEN, CDR2 SYDVKM. This chain's CDR3 is CASSLHLGNQPQHF. DNA for the CDR3: TGTGCCAGCAGTTTACACCTTGGGAATCAGCCCCAGCATTTT.

This clonotype appeared many times. The chain employs TRBV6-6 and TRBJ2-7, with a possible D match to TRBD2 (6 bases). CDR3 length: 16 amino acids. Germline CDR1 and CDR2: MNHNY and SVGAGI (reference sequence). V was trimmed by 0 bases and J by 2 bases, leaving 14 bases between them. The CDR3 loop is CASSYSGGLDTYEQYF. CDR3 bases: TGTGCCAGCAGTTACTCCGGGGGACTGGATACCTACGAGCAGTACTTC.

This clonotype was seen at least ten times. The V and J genes are TRBV9 and TRBJ1-2; 7 bases are shared with TRBD1. V dropped 0 bases and J dropped 6; count of bases not matched to a gene: 11. In germline, CDR1 is SGDLS, CDR2 YYNGEE. The CDR3 contains 16 residues. The CDR3: CASSVESRTGKDGYTF. For the CDR3, the DNA is TGTGCCAGCAGCGTAGAATCGAGGACAGGAAAAGATGGCTACACCTTC.

In its sample, this clonotype was seen many times. This chain links TRBV5-1 with TRBJ1-2; D may be TRBD1 (5 bases). The CDR3 is 15 amino acids. In germline, CDR1 is SGHRS, CDR2 YFSETQ. With 4 bases removed from V and 7 bases from J, the gap between germline ends came to 20 bases. CDR3 coding DNA: TGCGCCAGCAGCGCCGGGACCGTTGCGCGGGGTGGCTACACCTTC. This sequence encodes CASSAGTVARGGYTF.

The chain is built from TRBV24-1 and TRBJ2-1, with a weak D call TRBD2 (6 bases). Germline assignment: CDR1 KGHDR and CDR2 SFDVKD. V lost 4 bases and J 0 bases, leaving 12 bases between the germline ends. CDR3 length: 16 residues. The CDR3 nucleotides are TGTGCCACCAGTGAGATAGCGGCACCCTCCTACAATGAGCAGTTCTTC. Its translation: CATSEIAAPSYNEQFF.

The chain has TRBV20-1 and TRBJ2-1, with D possibly matching TRBD1 (6 bases). Germline V lookup: CDR1 DFQATT, CDR2 SNEGSKA (reference sequence). V lost 3 bases, J lost 3 bases, and 15 bases lay in between. This CDR3 comprises 15 residues. DNA of the CDR3: TGCAGTGCTAGTGGACAGTTTCAGTTCTACAATGAGCAGTTCTTC. Its translation: CSASGQFQFYNEQFF.

This chain joins TRBV7-8 and TRBJ2-1; D call uncertain. Per germline, CDR1 SGHVS and CDR2 FQNEAQ. The CDR3 is 14 amino acids. Deletions cut 8 bases from V and 3 bases from J, with 14 bases between. The CDR3: CASSPRPLYNEQFF. CDR3 coding DNA: TGTGCCAGCTCCCCTCGACCTCTCTACAATGAGCAGTTCTTC. The full variable domain, rest sourced from reference TRBV7-8 and TRBJ2-1, is GAGVSQSPRYKVAKRGQDVALRCDPISGHVSLFWYQQALGQGPEFLTYFQNEAQLDKSGLPSDRFFAERPEGSVSTLKIQRTQQEDSAVYLCASSPRPLYNEQFFGPGTRLTVL.

This clonotype was detected ten times or more. The J gene is TRBJ1-1, the V gene TRBV20-1; no firm D call. CDR1 DFQATT and CDR2 SNEGSKA come from the germline V gene (reference sequence). V lost 1 base to trimming and J lost 4 bases, with 13 bases between them. The CDR3 contains 14 residues. The CDR3 region has the DNA TGCAGTGCTAGAGTTGTGGGAGGTGGCACTGAAGCTTTCTTT. Encoded protein: CSARVVGGGTEAFF.

The table lists this clonotype with a few counts. The rearrangement joins TRBV7-9 to TRBJ1-6, with TRBD1 identical over 7 bases. Per the germline V gene, CDR1 is SEHNR and CDR2 is FQNEAQ (reference sequence). The V and J ends lost 4 bases and 13 bases, in that order; junction bases with no gene match: 4. There are 12 residues in the CDR3. CDR3 in amino acids: CASSSLGGPLHF. As DNA, the CDR3 is TGTGCCAGCAGCTCTCTAGGGGGCCCCCTCCACTTT.

The chain joins TRBV4-1 to TRBJ2-7; D might be TRBD1 (5 bases). This CDR3 has 13 amino acids. Trimming removed 1 base from V and 6 bases from J, with 10 bases in between. CDR1 and CDR2 (germline): MGHRA, YSYEKL. The CDR3 nucleotides are TGCGCCAGCAGCCAAGTCTTAAGGGGCGAGCAGTACTTC. It is translated as CASSQVLRGEQYF.

This chain joins TRBV29-1 and TRBJ2-1; D is uncertain. Germline V lookup: CDR1 SQVTM, CDR2 ANQGSEA. V was cut by 4 bases and J by 14 bases, with 15 bases left in between. The CDR3 sequence is 11 residues long. CDR3 residues: CSVVRTLDEFF. Written as DNA, the CDR3 is TGCAGCGTTGTTCGTACCCTGGACGAGTTCTTC.

This clonotype came up many times. The chain has TRBV28 and TRBJ2-1; D not resolved. V lost 4 bases to trimming and J lost 4 bases, with 5 bases between them. This CDR3 is built from 12 residues. CDR1 is MDHEN and CDR2 is SYDVKM in the germline V gene. This CDR3 is CASSSLYNEQFF. The CDR3, as DNA: TGTGCCAGCAGTTCCCTTTACAATGAGCAGTTCTTC. The entire variable domain, with the rest obtained from reference TRBV28 and TRBJ2-1, is as follows: DVKVTQSSRYLVKRTGEKVFLECVQDMDHENMFWYRQDPGLGLRLIYFSYDVKMKEKGDIPEGYSVSREKKERFSLILESASTNQTSMYLCASSSLYNEQFFGPGTRLTVL.

This clonotype came up a few times. The genes are TRBV5-5 and TRBJ2-2; TRBD2 agrees at 9 bases. Germline CDR1 SGHKS, CDR2 YYEKEE (reference sequence). The V segment lost 1 base and the J segment 5 bases; nucleotides outside the gene matches: 3. The CDR3 sequence is 15 residues long. CDR3 region: CASSLLAGLTGELFF. DNA of the CDR3: TGTGCCAGCAGCTTGCTAGCGGGGTTAACCGGGGAGCTGTTTTTT.

In its sample, this clonotype was seen many times. The J gene is TRBJ2-1, the V gene TRBV14, with 8 bases fitting TRBD1. The V gene's germline CDR1 is SGHDN and CDR2 FVKESK. The CDR3 has 15 residues. J lost 2 bases, V lost 6 bases, and 6 bases had no gene match. The CDR3 bases are TGTGCCAGCAGGCAAACAGGGGGACCCTACAATGAGCAGTTCTTC. It is translated as CASRQTGGPYNEQFF.

This clonotype was seen ten or more times. The J gene is TRBJ2-6, the V gene TRBV5-5, with TRBD1 matching over 8 bases. V shed 4 bases and J 1 base; nucleotides not matched to a gene: 7. This CDR3 contains 17 residues. The V gene's germline CDR1 is SGHKS and CDR2 YYEKEE (reference sequence). CDR3 sequence (DNA): TGTGCCAGCAGCCCGATCCGGACAGGGTCTGGGGCCAACGTCCTGACTTTC. This encodes CASSPIRTGSGANVLTF.

This clonotype was observed a handful of times. The CDR3, as DNA: TGTGCCAGTAGTCCCGGGCGGGACAGGCTTCTCGGGGAGCCCCAGCATTTT. Its translation: CASSPGRDRLLGEPQHF. The V and J genes are TRBV19 and TRBJ1-5; 8 bases are a match to TRBD1. This CDR3 spans 17 amino acids. Losses at the gene ends were 5 bases for V and 8 bases for J; bases not matched to a gene: 17. The germline gives CDR1 LNHDA, CDR2 SQIVND (reference sequence).

V and J are TRBV7-9 and TRBJ1-4; TRBD1 matches at 9 bases. Per germline, CDR1 SEHNR and CDR2 FQNEAQ (reference sequence). CDR3 size: 17 residues. Trimming removed 3 bases from V and 5 bases from J; junction bases left unmatched: 10. Written as DNA, the CDR3 is TGTGCCAGCAGCTTTGGCTACACCGGGACAGGGAATGAAAAACTGTTTTTT. Translation: CASSFGYTGTGNEKLFF.

This clonotype came up many times. The J gene is TRBJ2-1, the V gene TRBV7-6, with D possibly matching TRBD1 (5 bases). Germline assignment: CDR1 SGHVS and CDR2 FNYEAQ. This CDR3 region has 12 residues. Trimming shortened V by 6 bases and J by 8 bases, and 11 bases separated the two germline ends. The CDR3 protein is CASRDSGDEQFF. As DNA, the CDR3 is TGTGCCAGCAGAGACAGTGGGGATGAGCAGTTCTTC.